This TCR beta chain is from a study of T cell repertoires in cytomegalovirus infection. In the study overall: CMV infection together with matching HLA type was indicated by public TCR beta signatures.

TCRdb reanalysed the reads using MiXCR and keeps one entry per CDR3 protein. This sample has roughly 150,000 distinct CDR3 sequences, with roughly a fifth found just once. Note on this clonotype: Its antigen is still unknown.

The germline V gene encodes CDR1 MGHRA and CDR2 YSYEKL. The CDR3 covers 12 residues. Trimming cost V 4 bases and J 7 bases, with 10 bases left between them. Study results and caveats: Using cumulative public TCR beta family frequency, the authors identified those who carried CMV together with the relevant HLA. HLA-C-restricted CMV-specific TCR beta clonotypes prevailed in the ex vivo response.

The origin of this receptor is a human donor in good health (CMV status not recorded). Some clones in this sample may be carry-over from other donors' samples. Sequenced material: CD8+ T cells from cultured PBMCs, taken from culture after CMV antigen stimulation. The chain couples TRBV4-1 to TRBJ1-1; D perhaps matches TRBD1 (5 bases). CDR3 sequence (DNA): TGCGCCAGCAGCCTCGGGGGGAATGAAGCTTTCTTT. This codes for CASSLGGNEAFF.